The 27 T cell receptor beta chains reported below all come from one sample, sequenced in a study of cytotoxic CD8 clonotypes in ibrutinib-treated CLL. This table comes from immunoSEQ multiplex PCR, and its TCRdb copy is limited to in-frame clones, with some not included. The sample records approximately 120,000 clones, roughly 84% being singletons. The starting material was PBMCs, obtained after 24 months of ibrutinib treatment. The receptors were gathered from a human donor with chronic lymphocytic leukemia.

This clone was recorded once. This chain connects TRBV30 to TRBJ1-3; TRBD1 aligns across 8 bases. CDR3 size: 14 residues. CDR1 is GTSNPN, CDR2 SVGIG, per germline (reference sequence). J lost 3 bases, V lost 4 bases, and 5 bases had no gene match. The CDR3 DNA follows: TGTGCCTGGACATCAGGGGGCCTTGGAAACACCATATATTTT. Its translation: CAWTSGGLGNTIYF. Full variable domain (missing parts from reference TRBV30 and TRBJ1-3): SQTIHQWPATLVQPVGSPLSLECTVEGTSNPNLYWYRQAAGRGLQLLFYSVGIGQISSEVPQNLSASRPQDRQFILSSKKLLLSDSGFYLCAWTSGGLGNTIYFGEGSWLTVV.

The CDR3: CATSRDARDEQYF. CDR3 in DNA: TGTGCCACCAGCAGAGATGCGAGGGATGAGCAGTACTTC. The V and J genes are TRBV15 and TRBJ2-7; possibly TRBD2 for D (5 bases). Trimming cost V 0 bases and J 7 bases, with 10 bases left between them. The CDR3 consists of 13 residues. The V gene's germline CDR1 is LNHNV and CDR2 YYDKDF (reference sequence).

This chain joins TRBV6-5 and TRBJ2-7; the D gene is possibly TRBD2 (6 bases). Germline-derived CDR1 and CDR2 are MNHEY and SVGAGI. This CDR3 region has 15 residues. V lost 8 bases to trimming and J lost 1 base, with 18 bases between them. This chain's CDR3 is CASSIRRGLSYEQYF. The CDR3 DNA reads TGTGCCAGCTCAATCAGGCGGGGCCTATCCTACGAGCAGTACTTC.

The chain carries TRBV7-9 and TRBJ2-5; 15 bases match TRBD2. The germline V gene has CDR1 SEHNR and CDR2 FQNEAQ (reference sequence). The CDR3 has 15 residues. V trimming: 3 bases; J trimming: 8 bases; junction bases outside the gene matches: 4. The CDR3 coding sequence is TGTGCCAGCAGCTTCGGACTAGCGGGGGGGAATACCCAGTACTTC. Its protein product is CASSFGLAGGNTQYF.

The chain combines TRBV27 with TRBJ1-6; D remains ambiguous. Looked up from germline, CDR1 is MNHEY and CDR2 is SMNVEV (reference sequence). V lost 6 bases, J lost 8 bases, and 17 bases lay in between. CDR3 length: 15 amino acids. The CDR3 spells CASSRTPWTDSPLHF. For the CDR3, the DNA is TGTGCCAGCAGCCGTACACCGTGGACCGATTCACCCCTCCACTTT.

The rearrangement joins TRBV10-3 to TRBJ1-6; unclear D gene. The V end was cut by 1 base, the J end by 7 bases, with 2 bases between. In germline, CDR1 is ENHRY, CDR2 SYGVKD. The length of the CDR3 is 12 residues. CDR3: CAISEWNSPLHF. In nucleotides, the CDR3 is TGTGCCATCAGTGAGTGGAATTCACCCCTCCACTTT.

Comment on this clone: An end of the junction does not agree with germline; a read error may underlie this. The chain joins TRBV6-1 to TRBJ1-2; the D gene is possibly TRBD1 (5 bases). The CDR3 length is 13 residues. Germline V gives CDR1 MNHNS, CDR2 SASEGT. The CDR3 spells CAISDKGAHGYTF. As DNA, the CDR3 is TGTGCCATCAGTGATAAAGGGGCTCATGGCTACACCTTC.

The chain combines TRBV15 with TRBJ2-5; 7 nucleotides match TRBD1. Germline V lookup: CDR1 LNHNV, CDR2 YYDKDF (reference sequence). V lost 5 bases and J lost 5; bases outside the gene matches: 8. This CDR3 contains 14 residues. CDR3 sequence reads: CATSLDRAAETQYF. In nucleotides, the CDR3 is TGTGCCACCAGCTTAGACAGGGCAGCTGAGACCCAGTACTTC.

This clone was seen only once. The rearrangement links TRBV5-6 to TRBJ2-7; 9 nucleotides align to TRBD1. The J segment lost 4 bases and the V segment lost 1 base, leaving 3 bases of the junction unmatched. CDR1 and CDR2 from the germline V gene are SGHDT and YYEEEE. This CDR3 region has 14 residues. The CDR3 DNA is TGTGCCAGCAGCTTGACAGGGGGCCTGTACGAGCAGTACTTC. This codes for CASSLTGGLYEQYF.

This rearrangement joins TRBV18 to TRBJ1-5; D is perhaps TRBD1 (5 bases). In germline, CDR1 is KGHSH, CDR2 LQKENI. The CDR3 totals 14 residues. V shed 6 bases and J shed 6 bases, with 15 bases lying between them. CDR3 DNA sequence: TGTGCCAGCTCCAGGGATAGGTTGGGTCAGCCCCAGCATTTT. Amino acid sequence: CASSRDRLGQPQHF.

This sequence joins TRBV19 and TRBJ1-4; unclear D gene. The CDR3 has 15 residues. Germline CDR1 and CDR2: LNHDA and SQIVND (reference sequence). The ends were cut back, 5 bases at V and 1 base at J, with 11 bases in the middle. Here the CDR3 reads CASSVAEGTNEKLFF. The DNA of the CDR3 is TGTGCCAGTAGTGTGGCAGAGGGAACTAATGAAAAACTGTTTTTT.

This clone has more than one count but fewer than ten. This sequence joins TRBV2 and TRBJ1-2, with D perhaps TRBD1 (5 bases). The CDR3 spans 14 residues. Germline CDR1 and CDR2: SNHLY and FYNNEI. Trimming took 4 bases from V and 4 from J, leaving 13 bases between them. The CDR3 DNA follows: TGTGCCAGCAGTGTGGACAAAGGGCCCTATGGCTACACCTTC. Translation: CASSVDKGPYGYTF.

CDR3 loop: CASSQGWVNTEAFF. CDR3 DNA sequence: TGTGCCAGCAGCCAGGGTTGGGTAAACACTGAAGCTTTCTTT. The genes are TRBV28 and TRBJ1-1, with a tentative D call TRBD1 (5 bases). Germline loops: CDR1 MDHEN, CDR2 SYDVKM. This CDR3 is 14 amino acids long. Trimming removed 6 bases at V and 2 bases at J, with 13 bases between. The whole variable domain, remainder taken from reference TRBV28 and TRBJ1-1, is DVKVTQSSRYLVKRTGEKVFLECVQDMDHENMFWYRQDPGLGLRLIYFSYDVKMKEKGDIPEGYSVSREKKERFSLILESASTNQTSMYLCASSQGWVNTEAFFGQGTRLTVV.

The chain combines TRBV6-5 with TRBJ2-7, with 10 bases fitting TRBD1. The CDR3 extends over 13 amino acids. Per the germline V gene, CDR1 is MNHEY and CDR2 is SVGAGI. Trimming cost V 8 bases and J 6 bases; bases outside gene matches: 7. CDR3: CASSRQGATEQYF. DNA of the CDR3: TGTGCCAGCTCGCGACAGGGGGCAACCGAGCAGTACTTC.

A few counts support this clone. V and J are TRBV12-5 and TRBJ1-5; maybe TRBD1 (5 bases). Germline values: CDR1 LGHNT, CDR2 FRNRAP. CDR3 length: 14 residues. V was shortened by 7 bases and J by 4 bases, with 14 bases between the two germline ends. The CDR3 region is CASAPLDRNQPQHF. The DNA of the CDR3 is TGTGCTAGTGCCCCTCTAGACAGAAATCAGCCCCAGCATTTT.

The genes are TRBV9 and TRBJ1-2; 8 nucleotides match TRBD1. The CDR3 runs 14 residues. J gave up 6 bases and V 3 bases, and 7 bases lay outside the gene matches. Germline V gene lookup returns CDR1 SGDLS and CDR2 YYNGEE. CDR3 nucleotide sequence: TGTGCCAGCAGCGGAACCGGGACAGGACATGGCTACACCTTC. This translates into CASSGTGTGHGYTF.

The CDR3 DNA sequence: TGTGCCAGCAGCTGGACAGGGGGCACAGATACGCAGTATTTT. Translating it yields CASSWTGGTDTQYF. The chain carries TRBV5-5 and TRBJ2-3; 9 bases agree with TRBD1. The CDR3 contains 14 residues. Germline lookup yields CDR1 SGHKS and CDR2 YYEKEE (reference sequence). After removal of 3 bases from V and 1 base from J, the junction contained 0 bases not matched to a gene. The entire variable domain, with the rest obtained from reference TRBV5-5 and TRBJ2-3, is as follows: DAGVTQSPTHLIKTRGQQVTLRCSPISGHKSVSWYQQVLGQGPQFIFQYYEKEERGRGNFPDRFSARQFPNYSSELNVNALLLGDSALYLCASSWTGGTDTQYFGPGTRLTVL.

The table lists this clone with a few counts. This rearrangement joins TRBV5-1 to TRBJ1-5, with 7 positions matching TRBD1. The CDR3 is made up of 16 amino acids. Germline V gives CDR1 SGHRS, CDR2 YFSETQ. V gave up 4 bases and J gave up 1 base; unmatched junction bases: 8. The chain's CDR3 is CASSPGTGQSNQPQHF. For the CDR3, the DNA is TGCGCCAGCAGCCCCGGAACGGGACAGAGCAATCAGCCCCAGCATTTT.

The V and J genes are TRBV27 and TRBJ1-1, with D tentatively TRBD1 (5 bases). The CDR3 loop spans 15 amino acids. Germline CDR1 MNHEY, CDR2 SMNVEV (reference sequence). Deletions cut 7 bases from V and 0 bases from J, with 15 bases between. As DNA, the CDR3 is TGTGCCAGCAATCTCGGGGGTGGCATGAACACTGAAGCTTTCTTT. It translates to CASNLGGGMNTEAFF.

This chain's CDR3 is CASSPSRELFF. CDR3 DNA: TGTGCCAGCAGCCCCTCCCGGGAGCTGTTTTTT. The chain combines TRBV6-5 with TRBJ2-2; D is undetermined. The CDR3 consists of 11 residues. Looked up from germline, CDR1 is MNHEY and CDR2 is SVGAGI. The germline V and J ends were trimmed by 6 bases and 9 bases, with 8 bases remaining between them.

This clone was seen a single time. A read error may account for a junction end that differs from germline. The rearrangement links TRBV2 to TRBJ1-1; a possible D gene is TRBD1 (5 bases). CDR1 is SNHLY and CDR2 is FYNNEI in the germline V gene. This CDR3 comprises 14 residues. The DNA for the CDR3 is TGTGCCAGCAGTGAAAGGGGCATGAACACTGAAGCTTCCTTT. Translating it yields CASSERGMNTEASF.

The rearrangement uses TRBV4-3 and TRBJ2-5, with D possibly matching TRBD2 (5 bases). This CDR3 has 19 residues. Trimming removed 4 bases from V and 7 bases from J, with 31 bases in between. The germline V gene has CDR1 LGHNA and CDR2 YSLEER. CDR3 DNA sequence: TGCGCCAGCAGCCTAAAAAGCGAATCCGGGAAGCTTCGACCGGGGACCCAGTACTTC. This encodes CASSLKSESGKLRPGTQYF.

The CDR3 nucleotides read TGTGCCAGCAGCCGATTCAACCCGGGACAATCCGGCTACACCTTC. This encodes CASSRFNPGQSGYTF. V usage is TRBV7-2 and J usage is TRBJ1-2; D may be TRBD1 (6 bases). Trimming stripped 5 bases from V and 8 bases from J, with 21 bases between. From germline, CDR1 is SGHTA and CDR2 FQGNSA. This CDR3 spans 15 amino acids.

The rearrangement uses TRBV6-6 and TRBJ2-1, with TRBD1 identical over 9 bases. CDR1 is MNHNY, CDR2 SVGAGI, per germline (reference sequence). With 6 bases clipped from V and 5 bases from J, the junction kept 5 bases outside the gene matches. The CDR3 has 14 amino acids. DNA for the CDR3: TGTGCCAGCAGGGCGGGACAGGGTGACAATGAGCAGTTCTTC. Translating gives CASRAGQGDNEQFF.

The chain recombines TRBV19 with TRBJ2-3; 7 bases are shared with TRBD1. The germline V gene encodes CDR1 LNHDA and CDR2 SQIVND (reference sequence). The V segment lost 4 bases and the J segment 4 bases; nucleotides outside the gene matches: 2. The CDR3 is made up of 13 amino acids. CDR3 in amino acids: CASSKGAPDTQYF. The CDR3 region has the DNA TGTGCCAGTAGTAAGGGGGCCCCAGATACGCAGTATTTT.

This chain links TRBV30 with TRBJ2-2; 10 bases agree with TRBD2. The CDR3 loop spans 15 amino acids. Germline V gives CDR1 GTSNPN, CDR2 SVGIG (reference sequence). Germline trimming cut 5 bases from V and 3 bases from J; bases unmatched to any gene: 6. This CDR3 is CAWLKLAGDTGELFF. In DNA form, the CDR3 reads TGTGCCTGGCTGAAGCTAGCGGGGGACACCGGGGAGCTGTTTTTT.

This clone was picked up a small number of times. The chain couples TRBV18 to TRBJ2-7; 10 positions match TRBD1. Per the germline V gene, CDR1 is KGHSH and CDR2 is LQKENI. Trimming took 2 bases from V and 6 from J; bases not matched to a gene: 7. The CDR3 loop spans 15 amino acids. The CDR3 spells CASSPTTGGPSEQYF. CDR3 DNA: TGTGCCAGCTCACCAACGACAGGGGGCCCTTCCGAGCAGTACTTC.